This T cell receptor beta chain was retrieved from a study of read filtering for tumor transcriptome and immune sequencing. Study at large: Transcriptome libraries were built from DNase-treated RNA.

Trimming pared 5 bases from V and 1 base from J, leaving 11 bases between. The CDR3 loop spans 15 amino acids. There are many counts of this clonotype. From roughly 0.4 ug of RNA, a library with molecular barcoded alpha/delta and beta/gamma adaptors was made. TCRdb reprocessed the reads with MiXCR, giving one entry per CDR3 protein. The table records 50,000 or so distinct CDR3 sequences, about 12% of them present only once. The rearrangement uses TRBV12-3 or TRBV12-4 and TRBJ2-2; D unclear. Sequenced sample: a population of CD138-negative cells sorted from bone marrow. The source of this sequence is a donor at least 40 years old with multiple myeloma. The CDR3 DNA follows: TGTGCCAGCAGTACAAATCGATTGAACACCGGGGAGCTGTTTTTT. This sequence encodes CASSTNRLNTGELFF.